This paragraph covers one TCR beta chain sequence. The study excluded patients with uncontrolled infection, other autoimmune disease, pregnancy or lactation. Diagnoses were established using clinical symptoms, serum thyroxine and TRAb, thyroid ultrasound and orbital computed tomography. This sample is part of a study of T cells in Graves' hyperthyroidism and ophthalmopathy. RNA transcripts provided the source from which TCR beta CDR3 regions were amplified. First-round RT-PCR of the TCR CDR3 relied on the HTBI primer set. TCRdb independently ran MiXCR on the multiplex PCR reads; one entry per CDR3 protein. The table records about 420,000 distinct CDR3 sequences, 15% to 19% of them present only once. The sample taken for sequencing was blood. This TCR was recovered from a woman between 18 and 30 years old with Graves' hyperthyroidism.

The CDR3 nucleotides are TGCAGTGTTCTAGCGGGAGGGGGGGGAACAACAGATACGCAGTATTTT. It encodes CSVLAGGGGTTDTQYF. The V and J genes are TRBV20-1 and TRBJ2-3; 12 nucleotides agree with TRBD2. The CDR3 contains 16 residues. Germline V gene data show CDR1 as DFQATT and CDR2 as SNEGSKA (reference sequence). With V trimmed by 7 bases and J by 3 bases, 11 bases remained unmatched.